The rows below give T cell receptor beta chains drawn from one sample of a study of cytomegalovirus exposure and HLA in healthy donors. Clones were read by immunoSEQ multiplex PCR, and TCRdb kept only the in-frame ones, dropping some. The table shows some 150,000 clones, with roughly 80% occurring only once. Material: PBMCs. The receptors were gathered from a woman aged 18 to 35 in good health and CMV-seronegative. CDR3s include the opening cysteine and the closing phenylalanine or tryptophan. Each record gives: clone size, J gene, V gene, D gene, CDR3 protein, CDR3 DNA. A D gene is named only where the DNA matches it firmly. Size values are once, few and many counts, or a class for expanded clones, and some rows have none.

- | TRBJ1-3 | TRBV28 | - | CASSLGGLSGNTIYF | TGTGCCAGCAGTTTAGGGGGACTCTCTGGAAACACCATATATTTT
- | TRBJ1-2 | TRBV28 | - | CASSFTGAYSGYTF | TGTGCCAGCAGTTTTACAGGCGCATATAGTGGCTACACCTTC
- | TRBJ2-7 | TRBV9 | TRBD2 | CASSVGGLAGLPPREQYF | TGTGCCAGCAGCGTAGGTGGACTAGCGGGACTTCCCCCTAGGGAGCAGTACTTC
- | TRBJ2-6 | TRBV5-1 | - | CASSYSYISSGANVLTF | TGCGCCAGCAGCTACAGTTACATAAGCTCTGGGGCCAACGTCCTGACTTTC
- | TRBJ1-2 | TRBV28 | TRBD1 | CASSLGTGDYGYTF | TGTGCCAGCAGTTTGGGGACAGGGGACTATGGCTACACCTTC
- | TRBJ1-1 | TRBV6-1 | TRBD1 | CASSDRQGYTEAFF | TGTGCCAGCAGTGACCGACAGGGTTACACTGAAGCTTTCTTT
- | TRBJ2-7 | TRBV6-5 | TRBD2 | CASSYLSGGGYEQYF | TGTGCCAGCAGTTACTTAAGCGGGGGGGGCTACGAGCAGTACTTC
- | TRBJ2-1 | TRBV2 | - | CASSLGVYNEQFF | TGTGCCAGCAGTTTGGGAGTTTACAATGAGCAGTTCTTC
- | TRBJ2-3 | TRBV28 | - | CASSSRDTQYF | TGTGCCAGCAGTTCTAGAGATACGCAGTATTTT
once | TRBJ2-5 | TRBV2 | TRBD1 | CAGRGGKGQETQYF | TGTGCCGGACGAGGGGGCAAAGGCCAAGAGACCCAGTACTTC
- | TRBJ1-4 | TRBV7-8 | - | CASSLNGGRNEKLFF | TGTGCCAGCAGCTTAAATGGCGGGCGAAATGAAAAACTGTTTTTT
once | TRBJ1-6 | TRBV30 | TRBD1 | CAWSAGTVNSPLHF | TGTGCCTGGAGTGCCGGGACAGTAAATTCACCCCTCCACTTT
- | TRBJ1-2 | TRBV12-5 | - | CASGSTGSYGYTF | TGTGCTAGTGGTTCTACAGGGAGCTATGGCTACACCTTC
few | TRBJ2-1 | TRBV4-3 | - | CASSSDPGTSSYNEQFF | TGCGCCAGCAGCTCTGACCCGGGTACGAGCTCCTACAATGAGCAGTTCTTC
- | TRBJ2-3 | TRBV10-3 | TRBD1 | CAIRPGTGTDTQYF | TGTGCCATCAGACCCGGGACAGGCACAGATACGCAGTATTTT
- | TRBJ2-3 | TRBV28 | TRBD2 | CASSSPGLAGKDTQYF | TGTGCCAGCAGTTCGCCTGGACTAGCGGGAAAAGATACGCAGTATTTT
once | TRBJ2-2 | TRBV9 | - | CASSPRLGDTGELFF | TGTGCCAGCAGCCCCAGACTAGGTGACACCGGGGAGCTGTTTTTT
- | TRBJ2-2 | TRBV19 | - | CASSDIDGRNTGELFF | TGTGCCAGTAGCGATATAGACGGGAGGAACACCGGGGAGCTGTTTTTT
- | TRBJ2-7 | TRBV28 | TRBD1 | CASSSDRESPYEQYF | TGTGCCAGCAGTTCCGACAGGGAGTCCCCCTACGAGCAGTACTTC
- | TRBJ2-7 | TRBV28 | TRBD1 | CASSLFRDSYEQYF | TGTGCCAGCAGTTTGTTCAGGGACAGCTACGAGCAGTACTTC
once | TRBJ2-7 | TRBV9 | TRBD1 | CASSVGTGREQYF | TGTGCCAGCAGCGTCGGGACAGGGCGCGAGCAGTACTTC
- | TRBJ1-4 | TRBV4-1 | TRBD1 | CASSSKSGTGAEKLFF | TGCGCCAGCAGCAGTAAATCCGGGACAGGGGCCGAAAAACTGTTTTTT
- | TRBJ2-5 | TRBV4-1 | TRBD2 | CASSHGGGLGETQYF | TGCGCCAGCAGCCACGGGGGGGGTCTAGGGGAGACCCAGTACTTC
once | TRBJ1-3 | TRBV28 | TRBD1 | CASSLAGQLLSGNTIYF | TGTGCCAGCAGTTTGGCGGGACAGCTCCTCTCTGGAAACACCATATATTTT
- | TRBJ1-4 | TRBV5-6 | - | CASSFLGARTEKLFF | TGTGCCAGCAGCTTTTTGGGGGCACGAACTGAAAAACTGTTTTTT
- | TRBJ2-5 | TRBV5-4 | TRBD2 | CASSSARLAGRETQYF | TGTGCCAGCAGCTCGGCCAGACTAGCGGGAAGGGAGACCCAGTACTTC
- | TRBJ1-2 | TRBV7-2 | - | CASSDYRDTDPNYGYTF | TGTGCCAGCAGCGACTACAGGGATACAGACCCTAACTATGGCTACACCTTC
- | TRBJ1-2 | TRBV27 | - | CASSRGRVGYGYTF | TGTGCCAGCAGTCGAGGGCGGGTTGGCTATGGCTACACCTTC
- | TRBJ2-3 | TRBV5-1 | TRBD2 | CASASGLAATDTQYF | TGCGCCAGCGCTTCGGGACTAGCGGCAACCGATACGCAGTATTTT
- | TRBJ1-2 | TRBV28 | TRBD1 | CASSHRDRDYGYTF | TGTGCCAGCAGCCACCGGGACAGGGACTATGGCTACACCTTC
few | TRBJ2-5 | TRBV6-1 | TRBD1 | CASSDLGQGETQYF | TGTGCCAGCAGTGACCTGGGACAGGGAGAGACCCAGTACTTC
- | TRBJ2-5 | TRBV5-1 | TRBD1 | CASSPDRGVGTQYF | TGCGCCAGCAGCCCGGACAGGGGGGTAGGGACCCAGTACTTC
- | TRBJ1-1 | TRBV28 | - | CASSFEGTEAFF | TGTGCCAGCAGTTTCGAGGGGACTGAAGCCTTCTTT
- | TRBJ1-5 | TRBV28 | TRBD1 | CASSPQQGEGNQPQHF | TGTGCCAGCAGTCCGCAACAGGGGGAGGGCAATCAGCCCCAGCATTTT
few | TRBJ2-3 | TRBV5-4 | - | CASRNTLVTDTQYF | TGTGCCAGCCGCAACACACTAGTCACAGATACGCAGTATTTT
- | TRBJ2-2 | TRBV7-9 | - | CASSFGGPRDGGELFF | TGTGCCAGCAGCTTCGGGGGTCCTCGGGATGGCGGGGAGCTGTTTTTT
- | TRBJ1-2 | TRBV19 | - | CASSWTETYGYTF | TGTGCCAGTAGTTGGACAGAGACCTATGGCTACACCTTC
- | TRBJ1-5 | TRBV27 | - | CASSLSGQSNQPQHF | TGTGCCAGCAGTTTATCTGGACAGAGCAATCAGCCCCAGCATTTT
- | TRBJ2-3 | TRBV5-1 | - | CASSPRAVDTQYF | TGCGCCAGCAGCCCCCGAGCCGTGGATACGCAGTATTTT
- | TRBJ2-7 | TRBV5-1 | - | CASSLGRGDEQYF | TGCGCCAGCAGCTTGGGCAGGGGAGACGAGCAGTACTTC
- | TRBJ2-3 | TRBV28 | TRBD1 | CASSPQGTSDTQYF | TGTGCCAGCAGCCCACAGGGGACGTCTGATACGCAGTATTTT
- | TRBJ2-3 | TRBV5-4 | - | CASSLSSGTDTQYF | TGTGCCAGCAGCTTAAGTAGCGGCACAGATACGCAGTATTTT
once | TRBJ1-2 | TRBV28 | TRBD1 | CASITWTGGYGYTF | TGTGCCAGTATAACCTGGACAGGGGGGTATGGCTACACCTTC
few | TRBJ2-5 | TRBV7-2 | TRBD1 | CASTWGTGQETQYF | TGTGCCAGCACTTGGGGGACAGGGCAAGAGACCCAGTACTTC
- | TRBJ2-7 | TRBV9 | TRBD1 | CASSVGGQGEQYF | TGTGCCAGCAGCGTAGGGGGACAGGGCGAGCAGTACTTC
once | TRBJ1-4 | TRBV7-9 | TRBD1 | CSSSPTGREKLFF | TGTTCCAGCAGCCCGACAGGGCGGGAAAAACTGTTTTTT
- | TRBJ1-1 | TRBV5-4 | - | CASSFWGGNTEAFF | TGTGCCAGCAGCTTCTGGGGGGGGAACACTGAAGCTTTCTTT
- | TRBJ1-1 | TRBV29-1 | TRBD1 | CSAGQGIGNTEAFF | TGCAGCGCTGGACAGGGGATCGGGAACACTGAAGCTTTCTTT
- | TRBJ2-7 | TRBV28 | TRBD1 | CASSRPGQGYTYEQYF | TGTGCCAGCAGCCGGCCGGGACAGGGATATACCTACGAGCAGTACTTC
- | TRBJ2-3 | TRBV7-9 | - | CASSFREADTQYF | TGTGCCAGCAGCTTCAGAGAGGCAGATACGCAGTATTTT
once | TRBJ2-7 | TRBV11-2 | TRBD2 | CASRREASYEQYF | TGTGCCAGCAGGCGGGAGGCGTCCTACGAGCAGTACTTC
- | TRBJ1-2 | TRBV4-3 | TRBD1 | CASSQGLRGYYGYTF | TGCGCCAGCAGCCAAGGGCTCAGGGGGTACTATGGCTACACCTTC
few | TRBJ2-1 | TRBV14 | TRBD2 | CASSQVGEAGWEDEQFF | TGTGCCAGCAGCCAAGTAGGAGAAGCGGGATGGGAGGATGAGCAGTTCTTC